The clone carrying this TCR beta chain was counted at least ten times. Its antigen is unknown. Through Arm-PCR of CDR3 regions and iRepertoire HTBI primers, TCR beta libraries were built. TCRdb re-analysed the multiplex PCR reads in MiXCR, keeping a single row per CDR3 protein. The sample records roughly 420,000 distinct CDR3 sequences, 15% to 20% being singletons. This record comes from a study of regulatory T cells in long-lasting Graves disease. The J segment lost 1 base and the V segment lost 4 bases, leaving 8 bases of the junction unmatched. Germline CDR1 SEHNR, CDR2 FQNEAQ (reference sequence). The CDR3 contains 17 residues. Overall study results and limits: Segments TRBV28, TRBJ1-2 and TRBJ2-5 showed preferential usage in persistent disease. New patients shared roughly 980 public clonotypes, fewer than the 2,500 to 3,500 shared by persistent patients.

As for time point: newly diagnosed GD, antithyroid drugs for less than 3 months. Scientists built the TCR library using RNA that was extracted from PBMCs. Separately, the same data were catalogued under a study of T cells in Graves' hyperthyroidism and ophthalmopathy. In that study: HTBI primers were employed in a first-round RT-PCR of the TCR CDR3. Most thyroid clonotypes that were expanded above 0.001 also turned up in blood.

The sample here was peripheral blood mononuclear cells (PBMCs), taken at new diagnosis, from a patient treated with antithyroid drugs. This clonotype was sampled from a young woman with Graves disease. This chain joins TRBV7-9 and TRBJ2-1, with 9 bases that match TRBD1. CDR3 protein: CASSSTSQGASYNEQFF. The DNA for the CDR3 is TGTGCCAGCAGCTCCACGTCACAGGGGGCATCCTACAATGAGCAGTTCTTC.